This T cell receptor (beta chain) derives from a study of monozygotic twins with inflammatory bowel disease. Study-level points and caveats: The analysis did not separate different T cell subtypes. Discordant twins showed the same repertoire similarity as concordant twins, possibly from limited power.

Germline assignment: CDR1 PRHDT and CDR2 FYEKMQ (reference sequence). This CDR3 contains 15 residues. Researchers isolated total RNA from whole blood without sorting T cells. Worth noting for this clonotype: Antigen: not known.

TCRdb re-called the 5' RACE reads and shows each CDR3 protein once, DNA omitted. The listing contains roughly 330,000 distinct CDR3 sequences. This clonotype was sampled from a human donor with ulcerative colitis or Crohn's disease, or a healthy co-twin of an affected twin (not recorded which). The sample consisted of blood. The chain links TRBV13 to TRBJ1-6; the TCRdb call, TRBD1, lacks DNA for checking. The CDR3 spells CASSSDRGGDSPLHF.